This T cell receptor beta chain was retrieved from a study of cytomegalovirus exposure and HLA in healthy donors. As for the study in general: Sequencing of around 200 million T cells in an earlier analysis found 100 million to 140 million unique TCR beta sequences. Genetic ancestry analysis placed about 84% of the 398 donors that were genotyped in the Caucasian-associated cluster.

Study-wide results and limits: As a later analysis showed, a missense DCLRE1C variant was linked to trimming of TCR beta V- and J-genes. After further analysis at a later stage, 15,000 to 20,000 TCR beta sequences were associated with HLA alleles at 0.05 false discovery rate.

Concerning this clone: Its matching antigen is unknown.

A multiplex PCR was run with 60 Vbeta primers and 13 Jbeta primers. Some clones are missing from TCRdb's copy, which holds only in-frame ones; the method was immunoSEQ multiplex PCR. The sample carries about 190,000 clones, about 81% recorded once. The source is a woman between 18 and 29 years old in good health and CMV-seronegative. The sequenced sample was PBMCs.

The CDR3: CASSLAPSGGTETQYF. The DNA of the CDR3 is TGTGCCAGCAGCTTGGCCCCTAGCGGGGGGACGGAGACCCAGTACTTC. V usage is TRBV5-4 and J usage is TRBJ2-5; 11 nucleotides align to TRBD2. CDR1 is SGHNT and CDR2 is YYREEE in the germline V gene (reference sequence). J was trimmed by 5 bases and V by 0 bases; bases with no gene match: 6. CDR3 size: 16 residues.